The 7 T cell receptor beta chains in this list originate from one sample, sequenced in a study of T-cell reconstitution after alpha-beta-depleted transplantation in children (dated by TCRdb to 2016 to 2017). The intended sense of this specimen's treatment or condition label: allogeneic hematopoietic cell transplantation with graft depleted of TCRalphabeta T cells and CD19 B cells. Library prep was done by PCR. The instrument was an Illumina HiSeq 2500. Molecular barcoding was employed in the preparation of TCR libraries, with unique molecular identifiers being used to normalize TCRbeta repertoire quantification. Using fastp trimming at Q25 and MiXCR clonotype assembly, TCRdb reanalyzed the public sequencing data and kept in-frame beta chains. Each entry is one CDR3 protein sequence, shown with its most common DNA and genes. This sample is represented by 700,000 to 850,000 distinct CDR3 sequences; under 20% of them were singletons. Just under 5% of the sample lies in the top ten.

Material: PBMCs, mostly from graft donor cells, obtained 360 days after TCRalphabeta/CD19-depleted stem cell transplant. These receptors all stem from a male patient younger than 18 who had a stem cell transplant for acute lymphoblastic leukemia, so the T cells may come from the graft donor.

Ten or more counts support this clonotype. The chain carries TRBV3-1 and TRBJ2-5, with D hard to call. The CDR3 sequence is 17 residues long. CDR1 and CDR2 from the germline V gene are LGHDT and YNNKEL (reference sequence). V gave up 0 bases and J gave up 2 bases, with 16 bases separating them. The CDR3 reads CASSQERRSGPQETQYF. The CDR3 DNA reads TGTGCCAGCAGCCAAGAGAGGCGCAGTGGGCCTCAAGAGACCCAGTACTTC.

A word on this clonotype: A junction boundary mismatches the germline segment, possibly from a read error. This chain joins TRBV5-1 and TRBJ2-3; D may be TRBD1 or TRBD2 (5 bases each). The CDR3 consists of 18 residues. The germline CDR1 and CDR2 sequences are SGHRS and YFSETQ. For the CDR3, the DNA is TGCGCCAGCACCTTGGGGGTCCAAGGGGCGCTTCGGACAGATACGCAGTATTTT. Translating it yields CASTLGVQGALRTDTQYF.

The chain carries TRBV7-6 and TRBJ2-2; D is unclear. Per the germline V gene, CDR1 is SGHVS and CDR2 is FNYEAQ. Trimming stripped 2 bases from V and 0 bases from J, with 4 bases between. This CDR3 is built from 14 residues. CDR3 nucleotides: TGTGCCAGCAGCTTACAACCGAACACCGGGGAGCTGTTTTTT. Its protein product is CASSLQPNTGELFF.

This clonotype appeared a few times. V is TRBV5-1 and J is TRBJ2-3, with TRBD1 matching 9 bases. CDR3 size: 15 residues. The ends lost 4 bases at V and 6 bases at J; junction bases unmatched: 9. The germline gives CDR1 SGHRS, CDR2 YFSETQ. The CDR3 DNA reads TGCGCCAGCAGCAAGGACAGGGGCCGAGCGGATACGCAGTATTTT. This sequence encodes CASSKDRGRADTQYF.

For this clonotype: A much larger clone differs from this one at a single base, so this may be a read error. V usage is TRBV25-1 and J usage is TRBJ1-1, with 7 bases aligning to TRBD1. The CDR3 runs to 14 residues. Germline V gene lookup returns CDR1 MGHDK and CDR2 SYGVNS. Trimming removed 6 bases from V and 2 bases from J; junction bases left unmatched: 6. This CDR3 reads CASSHGTDNTEAFF. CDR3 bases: TGTGCCAGCAGCCATGGGACAGACAACACTGAAGCTTTCTTT.

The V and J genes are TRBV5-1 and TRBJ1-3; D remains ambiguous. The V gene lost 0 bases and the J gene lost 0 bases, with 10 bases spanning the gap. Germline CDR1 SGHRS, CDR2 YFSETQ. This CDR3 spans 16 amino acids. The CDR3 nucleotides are TGCGCCAGCAGCTTGGAAGGACTGTACTCTGGAAACACCATATATTTT. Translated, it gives CASSLEGLYSGNTIYF.

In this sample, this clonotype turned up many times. CDR3: CASSPWTSPSSYNEQFF. CDR3 DNA sequence: TGTGCCAGCAGCCCCTGGACTAGCCCTAGCTCCTACAATGAGCAGTTCTTC. The chain joins TRBV9 to TRBJ2-1; 8 bases map to TRBD2. The CDR3 totals 17 residues. Unmatched junction bases numbered 9, after V lost 4 bases and J lost 0 bases. Germline values: CDR1 SGDLS, CDR2 YYNGEE.